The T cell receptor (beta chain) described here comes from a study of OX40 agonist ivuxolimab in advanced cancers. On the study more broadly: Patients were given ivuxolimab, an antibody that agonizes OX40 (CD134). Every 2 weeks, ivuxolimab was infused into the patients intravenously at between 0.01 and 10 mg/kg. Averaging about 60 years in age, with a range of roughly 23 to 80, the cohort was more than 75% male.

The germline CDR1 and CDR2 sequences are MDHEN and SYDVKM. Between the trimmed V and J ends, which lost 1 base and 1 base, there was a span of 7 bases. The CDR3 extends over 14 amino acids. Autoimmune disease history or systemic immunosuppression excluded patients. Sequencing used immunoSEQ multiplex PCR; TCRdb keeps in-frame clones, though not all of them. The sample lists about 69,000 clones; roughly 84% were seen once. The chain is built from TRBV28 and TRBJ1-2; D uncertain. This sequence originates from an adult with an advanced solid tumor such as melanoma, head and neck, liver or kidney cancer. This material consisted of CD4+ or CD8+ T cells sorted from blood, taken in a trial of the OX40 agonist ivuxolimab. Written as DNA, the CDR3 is TGTGCCAGCAGTTTATTGTTTCTTAACTATGGCTACACCTTC. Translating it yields CASSLLFLNYGYTF.